A selection of T cell receptor beta chains follows, all from one sample in a study of post-analysis software for immune sequencing data. TCRdb independently ran MiXCR on the PCR reads; one entry per CDR3 protein. The table shows hundreds of thousands of distinct CDR3 sequences, with 30% occurring only once. Sequenced sample: blood. The receptors were sampled from a girl aged 5-17 years with multiple sclerosis. Each CDR3 is given with its conserved first and last residue. The D gene is left open where the match is weak. The listing skips clone size in some rows; elsewhere it reads once, few, many or a size class.

TRBJ2-5 many TRBV20-1 TRBD1 TGCAGTGCTAGAGATGGACAGGGATGGGAGACCCAGTACTTC CSARDGQGWETQYF
TRBJ1-5 - TRBV4-2 - TGTGCCAGCAGCCAAGCTGAGGGGGTCCATCAGCCCCAGCATTTT CASSQAEGVHQPQHF
TRBJ1-6 once TRBV12-3/TRBV12-4 - TGTGCCAGCAGCCACGGCGGTGAGCGTTCACCCCTCCACTTT CASSHGGERSPLHF
TRBJ2-1 - TRBV7-2 TRBD1 TGTGCCAGCAGCCGGGACAGGAGGGACAATGAGCAGTTCTTC CASSRDRRDNEQFF
TRBJ1-2 few TRBV4-1 - TGCGCCAGCAGCCAAGATTCGAGTCCCTCTTATGGCTACACCTTC CASSQDSSPSYGYTF
TRBJ1-1 - TRBV7-9 - TGTGCCAGCAGCTTATCCGCCTGGGGCGGGGTCACTGAAGCTTTCTTT CASSLSAWGGVTEAFF
TRBJ2-6 few TRBV20-1 TRBD1 TGCAGTGCTAGAGGCCGGGACAGGAGTCTAACTGGGGCCAACGTCCTGACTTTC CSARGRDRSLTGANVLTF
TRBJ2-3 - TRBV12-3/TRBV12-4 - TGTGCCAGCAGTTCGTTAGACAGGCGTCGAGGGGATACGCAGTATTTT CASSSLDRRRGDTQYF
TRBJ2-5 few TRBV28 - TGTGCCAGCAGTTTATCGGCGTCGAGGTCCCCAGGGGACCGAGAGACCCAGTACTTC CASSLSASRSPGDRETQYF
TRBJ1-1 - TRBV20-1 - TGCAGTGCGTATCAGCCAAAGGGAGGAGGGACTGAAGCTTTCTTT CSAYQPKGGGTEAFF
TRBJ2-1 - TRBV3-1 TRBD1 TGTGCCAGCAGCCATGGGGACAGGGTCTCCCACTCCTACAATGAGCAGTTCTTC CASSHGDRVSHSYNEQFF
TRBJ2-1 - TRBV7-2 - TGTGCCAGCAGCGCACCGGGGAGATCAGGCAATGAGCAGTTCTTC CASSAPGRSGNEQFF
TRBJ2-3 - TRBV20-1 - TGCAGTGCTAGTCTATCTGGGGCGGACACAGATACGCAGTATTTT CSASLSGADTDTQYF
TRBJ1-2 many TRBV5-5 TRBD1 TGTGCCAGCAGCTCCCGACAGGGGACATACTATGGCTACACCTTC CASSSRQGTYYGYTF
TRBJ2-1 few TRBV15 TRBD1 TGTGCCACCAGCCCCCGGGACAGAGCCTACAATGAGCAGTTCTTC CATSPRDRAYNEQFF
TRBJ2-7 - TRBV6-5 - TGTGCCAGCAGTTATTGGGGGGCAGACTACGAGCAGTACTTC CASSYWGADYEQYF
TRBJ1-2 few TRBV12-3/TRBV12-4 - TGTGCCAGCAGAACCCTCTATGGCTACACCTTC CASRTLYGYTF
TRBJ2-5 few TRBV7-9 - TGTGCCAGCAGCTTAGCATCCGGAAATGAGCAGTACTTC CASSLASGNEQYF
TRBJ2-1 - TRBV7-9 - TGTGCCAGCAGCTTAGCGAACAACAACCAAGAGACCCAGTTCTTC CASSLANNNQETQFF
TRBJ2-1 few TRBV28 TRBD2 TGTGCCAGCAGTTCAGGACTAGCGGCCGCCAATGAGCAGTTCTTC CASSSGLAAANEQFF
TRBJ2-7 - TRBV20-1 - TGCAGTGCGACCCTCTCCTTCAATGAGCAGTACTTC CSATLSFNEQYF
TRBJ2-1 few TRBV5-1 - TGCGCCACCACTCTAGGGATCCAGGGGAATGAGCAGTTCTTC CATTLGIQGNEQFF
TRBJ1-2 few TRBV28 - TGTGCCAGCAGTTCACTCCCGACAGTCGCTAACTATGGCTACACCTTC CASSSLPTVANYGYTF
TRBJ2-7 - TRBV7-9 - TGTGCCAGCAGCTTAGACGCGGGTGGGAACGAGCAGTACTTC CASSLDAGGNEQYF
TRBJ2-1 - TRBV7-9 - TGTGCCAGCAGCTCTCGAGTGCAGTTCTTC CASSSRVQFF
TRBJ2-3 - TRBV9 - TGTGCCAGCAGCCCCCATCGGACGAGCACAGATACGCAGTATTTT CASSPHRTSTDTQYF
TRBJ2-3 few TRBV7-8 TRBD2 TGTGCCAGCAGCTTTTCCTTAGCGGGAGGAGGAACAGATACGCAGTATTTT CASSFSLAGGGTDTQYF
TRBJ1-1 - TRBV6-4 - TGTGCCAGCAGTGACTCGGGGTTGTCGACTGAAGCTTTCTTT CASSDSGLSTEAFF